The sequence of this T cell receptor (beta chain) was determined in a study of read filtering for tumor transcriptome and immune sequencing. Across the study: By R-ISS, stages I, II and III held about 8, 15 and 7 patients. Study-wide results and caveats: Even smaller IR-seq throughput identified most shared clonotypes. Single-read clonotypes: roughly 80% of IR-seq clonotypes (approximately 3.7% of reads), 74.6% of RNA-seq clonotypes (roughly 43% of reads).

CDR1 is SGHAT, CDR2 FQDESV, per germline (reference sequence). CDR3 size: 14 residues. Germline trimming cut 5 bases from V and 3 bases from J; bases unmatched to any gene: 3. This clonotype showed up many times. Its antigen remains unknown. This library used approximately 0.4 ug RNA and molecular barcoded adaptors spanning alpha/delta and beta/gamma chains. TCRdb recomputed calls from the reads with MiXCR, one row per CDR3 protein. The sample holds approximately 58,000 distinct CDR3 sequences, about 20% seen once. The source of this sequence is a donor over 35 with multiple myeloma. Sequenced input: a population of CD138-negative cells sorted from bone marrow. V is TRBV11-1 and J is TRBJ1-4, with TRBD1 identical over 7 bases. CDR3 sequence (DNA): TGTGCCAGCAGCGTGGGACAGCCTAATGAAAAACTGTTTTTT. Its translation: CASSVGQPNEKLFF. Looking up the rest from reference TRBV11-1 and TRBJ1-4 gives the full variable domain: EAEVAQSPRYKITEKSQAVAFWCDPISGHATLYWYRQILGQGPELLVQFQDESVVDDSQLPKDRFSAERLKGVDSTLKIQPAELGDSAMYLCASSVGQPNEKLFFGSGTQLSVL.